These 10 T cell receptor beta chains were sequenced from one sample in a study of tissue T cells after allogeneic stem cell transplantation. Some clones are missing from TCRdb's copy, which holds only in-frame ones; the method was immunoSEQ multiplex PCR. Altogether about 26,000 clones are present, more than 80% being singletons, with the ten largest covering roughly 2%. The sample here was blood, taken before transplantation. All receptors come from a male donor older than 55 who later had graft-versus-host disease after an allogeneic stem cell transplant.

This clone was detected once. CDR3 sequence: CASSVAGEAFF. The CDR3 coding sequence is TGTGCCAGCAGCGTAGCTGGTGAAGCTTTCTTT. This chain connects TRBV9 to TRBJ1-1; no clear D gene. The germline CDR1 and CDR2 sequences are SGDLS and YYNGEE. The CDR3 length is 11 residues. The V end lost 0 bases, the J end lost 7 bases, and 4 bases lay between the germline ends.

J is TRBJ2-5 and V is TRBV28; D unresolved. The CDR3 spans 11 residues. Trimming left V 4 bases short and J 3 bases short, with 3 bases between. The germline V gene encodes CDR1 MDHEN and CDR2 SYDVKM. The CDR3 DNA follows: TGTGCCAGCAGTTGGGAAGAGACCCAGTACTTC. This codes for CASSWEETQYF.

This clone was seen once. The chain has TRBV15 and TRBJ1-1; D uncertain. The CDR3 length is 14 residues. Germline-derived CDR1 and CDR2 are LNHNV and YYDKDF (reference sequence). The ends were cut back, 1 base at V and 0 bases at J, with 6 bases in the middle. The CDR3 spells CATSRGSLNTEAFF. For the CDR3, the DNA is TGTGCCACCAGCAGAGGGAGTCTGAACACTGAAGCTTTCTTT.

This chain connects TRBV5-6 to TRBJ1-2, with D unresolved. Trimming took off 0 bases at V and 7 bases at J, with 10 bases between the two ends. The germline V gene has CDR1 SGHDT and CDR2 YYEEEE. The CDR3 spans 13 residues. The CDR3 protein is CASSLAGSSGYTF. Written as DNA, the CDR3 is TGTGCCAGCAGCTTGGCGGGGAGTTCTGGCTACACCTTC.

The V and J genes are TRBV6-5 and TRBJ1-5; 9 positions match TRBD1. Germline CDR1 and CDR2: MNHEY and SVGAGI. Losses at the gene ends were 6 bases for V and 1 base for J; bases not matched to a gene: 4. The CDR3 length is 15 residues. This CDR3 reads CASRSGQGSNQPQHF. CDR3 DNA sequence: TGTGCCAGCAGGTCGGGACAGGGAAGCAATCAGCCCCAGCATTTT.

The rearrangement uses TRBV7-9 and TRBJ1-2; maybe TRBD1 (5 bases). The V gene lost 5 bases and the J gene lost 0 bases, with 10 bases spanning the gap. This CDR3 comprises 14 residues. CDR1 and CDR2 (germline): SEHNR, FQNEAQ (reference sequence). In DNA, the CDR3 is TGTGCCAGCAGCACTGGGGGAACTAACTATGGCTACACCTTC. Translating it yields CASSTGGTNYGYTF.

The CDR3: CASRVVLGSPLHF. The CDR3 bases are TGTGCCAGCCGCGTGGTTCTGGGCTCACCCCTCCACTTT. The chain uses TRBV25-1 and TRBJ1-6; D not resolved. Germline V gene lookup returns CDR1 MGHDK and CDR2 SYGVNS. V gave up 8 bases and J gave up 10 bases, with 15 bases separating them. The CDR3 has 13 residues.

The chain employs TRBV6-5 and TRBJ2-5; the D gene is possibly TRBD2 (5 bases). Deletions cut 7 bases from V and 4 bases from J, with 10 bases between. This CDR3 has 12 amino acids. Germline V gene sequence: CDR1 MNHEY, CDR2 SVGAGI. DNA for the CDR3: TGTGCCAGCATGAGGGCCGGAGAGACCCAGTACTTC. It yields the protein CASMRAGETQYF.

The chain joins TRBV4-1 to TRBJ2-7; TRBD1 matches at 7 bases. Unmatched junction bases numbered 2, after V lost 1 base and J lost 2 bases. Germline V CDR1 and CDR2: MGHRA, YSYEKL. The CDR3 covers 14 residues. CDR3 coding DNA: TGCGCCAGCAGCCAAGGACAGGGTGCCTACGAGCAGTACTTC. It codes for CASSQGQGAYEQYF.

The chain links TRBV4-1 to TRBJ2-7; 9 nucleotides align to TRBD1. The CDR3 length is 15 residues. V trimming: 1 base; J trimming: 3 bases; junction bases outside the gene matches: 4. The germline CDR1 and CDR2 sequences are MGHRA and YSYEKL. The CDR3 bases are TGCGCCAGCAGCCAAGCCGGGACAGGGCACTACGAGCAGTACTTC. Protein product: CASSQAGTGHYEQYF.